The 14 T cell receptor beta chains in this list originate from one sample, sequenced in a study of response to subunit inactivated influenza vaccine. TCRdb re-called the RT-PCR reads with MiXCR, one entry per CDR3 protein. The data show some 600,000 distinct CDR3 sequences, with 11% to 15% seen just once and approximately 7.6% held by the top ten. The sequencing here drew on PBMCs from blood, taken less than 15 days before vaccination. The receptor set was obtained from a man between 45 and 60 years old who received an inactivated influenza vaccine.

For the CDR3, the DNA is TGTGCCAGCAGCCAAAACGGGGGGCTCCGGGAGACCCAGTACTTC. This translates into CASSQNGGLRETQYF. The V and J genes are TRBV4-2 and TRBJ2-5, with D perhaps TRBD2 (7 bases). CDR1 is LGHNA, CDR2 YNFKEQ, per germline. The CDR3 is 15 amino acids. Trimming pared 2 bases from V and 5 bases from J, leaving 15 bases between.

This clonotype occurred a few times. The chain is built from TRBV20-1 and TRBJ2-7, with 9 bases aligning to TRBD1. The ends lost 8 bases at V and 2 bases at J; junction bases unmatched: 10. CDR3 size: 14 residues. Germline V gives CDR1 DFQATT, CDR2 SNEGSKA (reference sequence). The CDR3 DNA sequence: TGCAGTTTCAAACCCGGGACAGGGACCTACGAGCAGTACTTC. It translates to CSFKPGTGTYEQYF.

This clonotype showed up just a few times. The CDR3 nucleotides read TGTGCCAGCAGTTCGCACCCAAGCTCCTACAATGAGCAGTTCTTC. Translated, it gives CASSSHPSSYNEQFF. The J gene is TRBJ2-1, the V gene TRBV6-5; unclear D gene. Germline CDR1 is MNHEY and CDR2 is SVGAGI. Trimming stripped 4 bases from V and 0 bases from J, with 10 bases between. The length of the CDR3 is 15 residues.

This clonotype was seen more than once but under ten times. This chain uses TRBV11-3 with TRBJ2-1; 8 bases agree with TRBD2. V was pared by 0 bases and J by 10 bases, with 8 bases of the junction left unmatched. The CDR3 is 15 residues long. CDR1 is SGHNT, CDR2 YENEEA, per germline. Here the CDR3 DNA reads TGTGCCAGCAGCTTAGATCTAGCGGGCCACGCGGAGCAGTTCTTC. It yields the protein CASSLDLAGHAEQFF.

This clonotype was seen a handful of times. The chain has TRBV24-1 and TRBJ1-5; perhaps TRBD1 as D (6 bases). The germline gives CDR1 KGHDR, CDR2 SFDVKD. The germline V and J ends were trimmed by 0 bases and 7 bases, with 6 bases remaining between them. The CDR3 has 13 amino acids. CDR3 amino acids: CATSDLRGQPQHF. The CDR3, as DNA: TGTGCCACCAGTGATTTGAGGGGGCAGCCCCAGCATTTT.

CDR3 amino acids: CASSKGGGSETQYF. For the CDR3, the DNA is TGTGCCAGCAGCAAAGGTGGAGGCTCGGAGACCCAGTACTTC. This chain joins TRBV21-1 and TRBJ2-5; whether TRBD2, the table's D call, matches the DNA was not checked. TRBV21-1 corresponds to a pseudogene. The CDR3 consists of 14 residues.

This clonotype was counted between two and nine times. CDR3 DNA: TGCGCCAGCAGCTTGAATAGCGGGGGATTTTACATTCAGTACTTC. Its protein is CASSLNSGGFYIQYF. The gene calls are TRBV5-1 and TRBJ2-4; TRBD2 agrees at 9 bases. Germline CDR1 and CDR2: SGHRS and YFSETQ. The V gene end was trimmed by 1 base and the J gene end by 8 bases; junction bases not matched to a gene: 7. The CDR3 runs 15 residues.

The rearrangement joins TRBV9 to TRBJ2-5; a weak D match, TRBD2 (6 bases). Germline lookup yields CDR1 SGDLS and CDR2 YYNGEE. V lost 3 bases and J lost 4, with 19 bases in between. This CDR3 has 16 amino acids. CDR3 nucleotide sequence: TGTGCCAGCAGCGCAGGGACTCCCAAGTCGGGAGAGACCCAGTACTTC. As protein: CASSAGTPKSGETQYF.

This clonotype was observed a handful of times. The CDR3 nucleotides read TGCAGTGCTAGAGGAAGGGCTAGCGGATCCTACGAGCAGTACTTC. This translates into CSARGRASGSYEQYF. The gene calls are TRBV20-1 and TRBJ2-7; TRBD2 matches at 7 bases. CDR3 size: 15 residues. The ends lost 1 base at V and 1 base at J; junction bases unmatched: 7. Germline V lookup: CDR1 DFQATT, CDR2 SNEGSKA (reference sequence).

This chain uses TRBV20-1 with TRBJ2-7; 10 bases are a match to TRBD2. Germline V gene data show CDR1 as DFQATT and CDR2 as SNEGSKA (reference sequence). V gave up 0 bases and J gave up 1 base; unmatched junction bases: 12. The CDR3 runs to 18 residues. CDR3 sequence reads: CSARDLGLAGARSYEQYF. The DNA of the CDR3 is TGCAGTGCTAGAGATCTGGGGCTAGCGGGAGCTAGATCCTACGAGCAGTACTTC.

V usage is TRBV20-1 and J usage is TRBJ2-1; 7 positions agree with TRBD1. The CDR3 contains 13 residues. Germline CDR1 DFQATT, CDR2 SNEGSKA (reference sequence). V shed 6 bases and J 5 bases; nucleotides not matched to a gene: 7. The CDR3 DNA reads TGCAGTGCGAGCCGGGACAGCAACAATGAGCAGTTCTTC. Translated: CSASRDSNNEQFF.

This clonotype was detected a few times. The V and J genes are TRBV20-1 and TRBJ1-5; D uncertain. Trimming took 2 bases from V and 5 from J, leaving 16 bases between them. This CDR3 contains 15 residues. Germline CDR1 reads DFQATT; CDR2 reads SNEGSKA (reference sequence). CDR3 nucleotide sequence: TGCAGTGCTAGAAACATTCACTCCATTTATCAGCCCCAGCATTTT. This encodes CSARNIHSIYQPQHF.

There are a few counts of this clonotype. This chain uses TRBV10-1 with TRBJ1-1; D remains unclear. V was shortened by 2 bases and J by 5 bases, with 12 bases between the two germline ends. The CDR3 sequence is 14 residues long. Germline lookup yields CDR1 WNHNN and CDR2 SYGVQD (reference sequence). This CDR3 is CASSERPGWTEAFF. The CDR3 DNA reads TGCGCCAGCAGTGAGCGTCCGGGGTGGACTGAAGCTTTCTTT.

There are many counts of this clonotype. J is TRBJ2-7 and V is TRBV6-5, with a possible D match to TRBD1 (5 bases). Per germline, CDR1 MNHEY and CDR2 SVGAGI. This CDR3 spans 14 amino acids. V was trimmed by 4 bases and J by 4 bases, leaving 14 bases between them. Here the CDR3 DNA reads TGTGCCAGCAGTTCTCCCCAGCAGGGTTACGAGCAGTACTTC. This encodes CASSSPQQGYEQYF.